In its sample, the clone carrying this T cell receptor (beta chain) was seen a few times. Its antigen is currently unknown. Treg sorting used a CD4+CD25+CD127-/low gate. Overall study results and limits: Tumor memory CD4+ T cell TCR gene usage was found to cluster with blood and lymph node memory CD4+ cells and with lymph node naive CD4+ cells. Tumor Tregs overlapped most with tumor, then blood, naive CD4+ cells.

Constant-region reverse primers amplified full-length variable regions, followed by semi-nested Nested Universal Primer A PCR. TCRdb ran MiXCR on the 5' RACE reads and lists one entry per CDR3 protein. The repertoire holds more than 55,000 distinct CDR3 sequences, with about 25% as singletons. CDR1 is MGHRA, CDR2 YSYEKL, per germline. Deletions cut 1 base from V and 5 bases from J, with 11 bases between. This CDR3 has 14 residues. The chain recombines TRBV4-1 with TRBJ1-2, with D possibly matching TRBD1 (5 bases). The sample consisted of tumor-infiltrating Tregs sorted from the breast tumor. This receptor was identified in a female donor with breast cancer. In DNA form, the CDR3 reads TGCGCCAGCAGCCAAGTGTCAGGGAGGTATGGCTACACCTTC. This sequence encodes CASSQVSGRYGYTF.